The 2 T cell receptor beta chains in this list originate from one sample, sequenced in a study of T cell repertoires in cytomegalovirus infection. TCRdb reprocessed the reads with MiXCR, giving one entry per CDR3 protein. The sample shows about 230,000 distinct CDR3 sequences, 6.5% of them seen only once. The material sequenced was PBMCs. These receptors originate from a human donor in good health (CMV status not recorded). Some clones in this sample may be carry-over from other donors' samples.

This clonotype was found many times. The V call is TRBV19, the J call TRBJ2-2, with D hard to call. The CDR3 is 15 residues long. Germline V gene data show CDR1 as LNHDA and CDR2 as SQIVND (reference sequence). V lost 5 bases and J 0 bases, leaving 10 bases between the germline ends. CDR3 nucleotide sequence: TGTGCCAGTAGTGTGCTGGAAACGAACACCGGGGAGCTGTTTTTT. Amino acids: CASSVLETNTGELFF.

There are many counts of this clonotype. The V call is TRBV7-2, the J call TRBJ1-5, with 8 bases matching TRBD1. Trimming at V came to 1 base and at J to 2 bases, leaving 7 bases not matched to a gene. The CDR3 contains 17 residues. Per the germline V gene, CDR1 is SGHTA and CDR2 is FQGNSA. In DNA, the CDR3 is TGTGCCAGCAGCTTAGTACCAGGGGGCATAGGCAATCAGCCCCAGCATTTT. It specifies CASSLVPGGIGNQPQHF.